This is a list of T cell receptor beta chains from one sample in a study of blood T cell repertoires in COVID-19. Some clones are missing from TCRdb's copy, which holds only in-frame ones; the method was immunoSEQ multiplex PCR. The table has tens of thousands of clones, around 90% seen once. The sequenced sample consisted of peripheral blood. The origin of the receptors is a man between 45 and 60 years old with COVID-19, enrolled during active disease. Each CDR3 is given with its conserved first and last residue. The D gene is left open where the match is weak. Clone size, where shown, is once, few, many, or a class for clones that have expanded.

.	.	TRBV30	TRBJ1-5	TGTGCCTGGAGTGTACGGGGGGGCTGGGAGCCCCAGCATTTT	CAWSVRGGWEPQHF
once	TRBD1	TRBV7-2	TRBJ1-5	TGTGCCAGCAGCTTAGGAGGGGACAGATATCAGCCCCAGCATTTT	CASSLGGDRYQPQHF
.	TRBD1	TRBV7-2	TRBJ1-2	TGTGCCAGCAGCATTACCGGGACAGGGACCTACACCTTC	CASSITGTGTYTF
once	.	TRBV5-1	TRBJ1-1	TGCGCCAGCAGCTTGATAGGGGAGGTGGACGCTGAAGCTTTCTTT	CASSLIGEVDAEAFF
.	TRBD2	TRBV10-3	TRBJ2-5	TGTGCCATCAGTGAGTCAGGACTAGCGGGGGTGGAGACCCAGTACTTC	CAISESGLAGVETQYF
.	TRBD2	TRBV27	TRBJ2-3	TGTGCCAGCAGCAGCCCTAGCGGGGGCCGGATTAGCACAGATACGCAGTATTTT	CASSSPSGGRISTDTQYF
once	TRBD1	TRBV2	TRBJ2-7	TGTGCCAGCAGGGGAGGGGGACAGGGAAAGAACGAGCAGTACTTC	CASRGGGQGKNEQYF
.	TRBD2	TRBV2	TRBJ2-1	TGTGCCAGCAGTGAGCAGTCTAGCGGGGGGGGATACAATGAGCAGTTCTTC	CASSEQSSGGGYNEQFF
once	TRBD2	TRBV6-5	TRBJ2-1	TGTGCCAGCAGGGCACTAGCGGCCAATGAGCAGTTCTTC	CASRALAANEQFF
once	TRBD1	TRBV10-1	TRBJ1-4	TGCGCCAGCAGTCTTGACAGGGTGGGAGAAAAACTGTTTTTT	CASSLDRVGEKLFF
.	.	TRBV2	TRBJ1-6	TGTGCCAGCAGTGAAAGGCCCGGGAATTCACCCCTCCACTTT	CASSERPGNSPLHF
.	TRBD1	TRBV27	TRBJ1-5	TGTGCCTGCAGGGGGACAGGGGGACAGCCCCAGCATTTT	CACRGTGGQPQHF
.	.	TRBV24-1	TRBJ1-2	TGTGCCACCAGTGATTCATCCGGGAGCACCACCTTC	CATSDSSGSTTF
.	.	TRBV6-1	TRBJ1-6	TGTGCCAGCAGTGAAGCATTGAGGGTGCCACCCCTCCACTTT	CASSEALRVPPLHF
.	.	TRBV11-2	TRBJ1-5	TGTGCCAGCAGCTTAGGGCAGACACAGCCCCAGCATTTT	CASSLGQTQPQHF
.	.	TRBV2	TRBJ1-4	TGTGCCACCCGGGATTACTTTAGAGAAAAACTGTTTTTT	CATRDYFREKLFF
.	.	TRBV7-9	TRBJ1-1	TGTGCCAGCAGCTTGGGCGATTTGAACACTGAAGCTTTCTTT	CASSLGDLNTEAFF
once	.	TRBV7-8	TRBJ2-1	TGTGCCAGCAGCTTAGGGCTTGCGGGGTCCCCTGGTGAGCAGTTCTTC	CASSLGLAGSPGEQFF
.	.	TRBV7-2	TRBJ2-3	TGTGCCAGCAGCTTAGCGCTAGTGGGTCATACGCAGTATTTT	CASSLALVGHTQYF
.	TRBD1	TRBV5-1	TRBJ1-3	TGCGCCAGCAGCGAGCGGACAGGCGGAAACACCATATATTTT	CASSERTGGNTIYF
.	.	TRBV28	TRBJ1-1	TGTCTCCACCGCGGGTATTGGGACACTGAAGCTTTCTTT	CLHRGYWDTEAFF
.	TRBD1	TRBV10-3	TRBJ1-2	TGTGCCATCAGTGAGCGACAGGGACATGGCTACACCTTC	CAISERQGHGYTF
once	.	TRBV2	TRBJ2-5	TGTGCCAGCAGTGAACTAGAAGAGACCCAGTACTTC	CASSELEETQYF
few	TRBD1	TRBV5-4	TRBJ2-6	TGTGCCAGCAGCGGACCGGGACAGGGGAGGTTTGGGGCCAACGTCCTGACTTTC	CASSGPGQGRFGANVLTF
.	TRBD1	TRBV28	TRBJ1-5	TGTGCCAGCAGTTTACGGGGACAGCCAGTGTATAGCAATCAGCCCCAGCATTTT	CASSLRGQPVYSNQPQHF
.	TRBD1	TRBV7-9	TRBJ1-2	TGTGCCAGCAGCTTGGCAGGGGGCGCATACTATGGCTACACCTTC	CASSLAGGAYYGYTF
.	.	TRBV14	TRBJ2-7	TGTGCCAGCAGCCAAGCAGGGCCCGAGCAGTACTTC	CASSQAGPEQYF
once	.	TRBV30	TRBJ1-2	TGTGCCTGGAGCCGCGGGGGGATCAATGGCTACACCTTC	CAWSRGGINGYTF
.	TRBD1	TRBV19	TRBJ1-2	TGTGCCAGTAGTTACAGGGGGCTGGAGTATGGCTACACCTTC	CASSYRGLEYGYTF
.	TRBD1	TRBV29-1	TRBJ1-2	TGCAGCGTTGTCGAACAGGGGGCGAGTGGCTACACCTTC	CSVVEQGASGYTF
once	TRBD2	TRBV7-7	TRBJ2-5	TGTGCTAGCAGCTTAGCAGCGGGGGGAGAGACCCAGTACTTC	CASSLAAGGETQYF
.	TRBD1	TRBV27	TRBJ1-4	TGTGCCAGCAGTCGACAGGGACAGGGGGCATATGTTGAAAAACTGTTTTTT	CASSRQGQGAYVEKLFF
.	TRBD1	TRBV27	TRBJ2-1	TGTGCCAGCAGTTCCCTACAGGGGGCTAACTACAATGAGCAGTTCTTC	CASSSLQGANYNEQFF
.	TRBD1	TRBV2	TRBJ1-2	TGTGCCAGCAGTAAGGACAGGGACGCACCCCGTCGTGGCTACACCTTC	CASSKDRDAPRRGYTF
.	.	TRBV28	TRBJ1-2	TGTGCCAGCAACAAAAGGGGGGGGAGCTATGGCTACACCTTC	CASNKRGGSYGYTF
.	.	TRBV5-1	TRBJ2-3	TGCGCCAGCAGCTGGGAGCGACAGGGAGGCGCAGATACGCAGTATTTT	CASSWERQGGADTQYF
.	.	TRBV4-1	TRBJ2-5	TGCGCCAGCAAGGCCTCGGAGGCAGCCTCAGAGACCCAGTACTTC	CASKASEAASETQYF
.	.	TRBV5-1	TRBJ1-1	TGCGCCAGCAGCTTAGGGGTGAACACTGAAGCTTTCTTT	CASSLGVNTEAFF
.	.	TRBV18	TRBJ1-1	TGTGCCAGCTCACTAGGCTCCAGGGATCCTGAAGCTTTCTTT	CASSLGSRDPEAFF
.	TRBD1	TRBV5-1	TRBJ2-2	TGCGCCAGCAGCACGATCCCAGGGGGCTCGCGTGGGGAGCTGTTTTTT	CASSTIPGGSRGELFF
.	.	TRBV19	TRBJ1-6	TGTGCCTGTAAAGACAGGCTCCTCAATAGTTCACCCCTCCACTTT	CACKDRLLNSSPLHF
.	.	TRBV3-1/TRBV3-2	TRBJ2-7	TGTGCCAGCAACGTGAGGGGGGGCAACGAGCAGTACTTC	CASNVRGGNEQYF
.	.	TRBV27	TRBJ2-3	TGTGCCAGCAGACCCAACAGGGTCACAGATACGCAGTATTTT	CASRPNRVTDTQYF
.	.	TRBV27	TRBJ2-3	TGTGCCAGTCGTACGGGGTCCTGGGGCACAGATACGCAGTATTTT	CASRTGSWGTDTQYF
.	.	TRBV2	TRBJ2-7	TGTGCCAGCAAGGGGCGAGGTCTCTACGAGCAGTACTTC	CASKGRGLYEQYF
.	.	TRBV15	TRBJ2-5	TGTGCCACCAGCCACCGAGCGATAGAGACCCAGTACTTC	CATSHRAIETQYF
.	.	TRBV5-1	TRBJ2-1	TGCGCCAGCAGCTTGCGGAATGAGCAGTTCTTC	CASSLRNEQFF
.	.	TRBV30	TRBJ2-2	TGTGCCTGGAGTGTACGGTTTACAGGGACCACCGGGGAGCTGTTTTTT	CAWSVRFTGTTGELFF
.	TRBD1	TRBV11-3	TRBJ2-7	TGTGCCAGCAGCCAAGATGGACAGGGGGCTTACGAGCAGTACTTC	CASSQDGQGAYEQYF
once	.	TRBV30	TRBJ1-2	TGTGCCTGGAGTGTACCGAGGGGGTCGTATGGCTACACCTTC	CAWSVPRGSYGYTF
.	TRBD2	TRBV5-1	TRBJ2-3	TGCGCCAGCAGCTTAGCGGGGGGCTCTCTTCGCACAGATACGCAGTATTTT	CASSLAGGSLRTDTQYF
.	TRBD1	TRBV7-8	TRBJ1-2	TGTGCCAGCAGCTTAATGGCACAGGGGGGAGACTATGGCTACACCTTC	CASSLMAQGGDYGYTF
few	.	TRBV3-1/TRBV3-2	TRBJ1-1	TGTGCCAGCAGCCAACAGGGGAACACTGAAGCTTTCTTT	CASSQQGNTEAFF